The present T cell receptor (beta chain) was sequenced within a study of shared clonotypes between healthy human individuals. Method: immunoSEQ multiplex PCR; TCRdb's copy keeps in-frame clones and lacks some. Altogether about 680,000 clones are present, 92% being singletons, with the ten largest covering nearly 25%. The length of the CDR3 is 16 residues. The V gene's germline CDR1 is MNHEY and CDR2 SMNVEV (reference sequence). Germline trimming cut 2 bases from V and 4 bases from J; bases unmatched to any gene: 7. This clone was recorded only once. Naive CD8 cells were CD45RO-negative, positively selected for CCR7, excluding terminally differentiated effector memory CD45RA+ cells.

Material for sequencing was naive CD8+ T cells sorted from blood. This rearrangement joins TRBV27 to TRBJ2-1; the match to TRBD2 covers 8 bases. The TCR comes from a man aged 30-40 years in good health. The CDR3 loop is CASSLQLAEVYNEQFF. The CDR3 region has the DNA TGTGCCAGCAGTTTACAACTAGCGGAGGTATACAATGAGCAGTTCTTC.